The T cell receptor beta chain described here comes from a study of T cell clonotyping in hematopoietic cell transplantation. Per germline, CDR1 GTSNPN and CDR2 SVGIG (reference sequence). This CDR3 comprises 12 residues. V lost 1 base and J 7 bases, leaving 8 bases between the germline ends. The data were produced by immunoSEQ multiplex PCR, yet TCRdb's version contains in-frame clones alone and is incomplete. This table has about 76,000 clones, 95% to 97% appearing once. Whole-study results and caveats: Graft donor and pretransplant recipient Inverse Simpson Index values predicted broader posttransplant TCR diversity. Recipient TCR diversity dropped after transplant; expanded clonotypes rose from day 30 to 180. Cells were unsorted, so CD4 and CD8 contributions were not separated.

Worth noting for this clone: As yet, its antigen is unknown.

Time point meaning: recipient sample about 28 days before transplant, after cytoreduction. The source material was peripheral blood mononuclear cells, sampled before stem cell transplant. The rearrangement uses TRBV30 and TRBJ1-5; the D is unclear. This receptor was taken from a woman aged 50 to 65 with acute myeloid leukemia. Some clones in this sample may be carry-over from other donors' samples. CDR3 sequence reads: CAWSALGQPQHF. As DNA, the CDR3 is TGTGCCTGGAGTGCTCTAGGCCAGCCCCAGCATTTT.